The 23 T cell receptor beta chains in this list originate from one sample, sequenced in a study of blood T cell repertoires in COVID-19. Data came from immunoSEQ multiplex PCR; TCRdb stores just in-frame clones and leaves some out. The sample has over 150,000 clones, about 86% seen once. Sequencing was performed on peripheral blood. These TCRs come from a man between 50 and 59 years old with active or convalescent COVID-19.

The CDR3: CASSLNRVGGYTF. The CDR3 bases are TGTGCCAGCAGCTTAAACAGGGTGGGTGGCTACACCTTC. V and J are TRBV11-2 and TRBJ1-2; a weak D match, TRBD1 (6 bases). Trimming pared 2 bases from V and 7 bases from J, leaving 11 bases between. CDR3 length: 13 amino acids. Germline assignment: CDR1 SGHAT and CDR2 FQNNGV.

This CDR3 is CASSLDGRGRDEQFF. The CDR3 coding sequence is TGCGCCAGCAGCTTGGATGGCAGGGGGCGCGATGAGCAGTTCTTC. V usage is TRBV5-1 and J usage is TRBJ2-1, with TRBD1 matching over 8 bases. The CDR3 spans 15 residues. Germline-derived CDR1 and CDR2 are SGHRS and YFSETQ. V was pared by 0 bases and J by 8 bases, with 7 bases of the junction left unmatched.

This clone was counted a few times. V is TRBV11-2 and J is TRBJ2-1, with 7 nucleotides matching TRBD2. This CDR3 region has 15 residues. The germline gives CDR1 SGHAT, CDR2 FQNNGV. The V and J ends lost 5 bases and 4 bases, in that order; junction bases with no gene match: 8. CDR3 coding DNA: TGTGCCAGCAGCCTCCCGGGACTAACATACAATGAGCAGTTCTTC. Encoded protein: CASSLPGLTYNEQFF.

The chain couples TRBV5-1 to TRBJ2-1; 8 nucleotides line up with TRBD2. Germline V gives CDR1 SGHRS, CDR2 YFSETQ. With V trimmed by 2 bases and J by 6 bases, 13 bases remained unmatched. The CDR3 is 17 amino acids. The CDR3 loop is CASSLSAGTRPPNEQFF. The DNA for the CDR3 is TGCGCCAGCAGCTTATCCGCCGGGACTAGGCCCCCCAATGAGCAGTTCTTC.

The chain combines TRBV13 with TRBJ1-1; D is uncertain. Trimming removed 0 bases from V and 1 base from J, with 6 bases in between. Germline V gives CDR1 PRHDT, CDR2 FYEKMQ (reference sequence). The CDR3 loop spans 14 amino acids. CDR3 region: CASSLGQQNTEAFF. CDR3 nucleotide sequence: TGTGCCAGCAGCTTAGGGCAACAGAACACTGAAGCTTTCTTT.

This chain links TRBV3-1 (or the pseudogene TRBV3-2) with TRBJ1-6; D not certain. V lost 7 bases and J 1 base, leaving 11 bases between the germline ends. The CDR3 has 15 amino acids. The germline V gene has CDR1 LGHDT and CDR2 YNNKEL (reference sequence). The CDR3 is CASTRSGSYNSPLHF. Here the CDR3 DNA reads TGTGCCAGCACCCGGTCGGGATCCTATAATTCACCCCTCCACTTT.

The CDR3 DNA follows: TGTGCCAGTAGTATGGTCAGCTACGAGCAGTACTTC. It is translated as CASSMVSYEQYF. This chain joins TRBV19 and TRBJ2-7; D is undetermined. This CDR3 region has 12 residues. Germline CDR1 is LNHDA and CDR2 is SQIVND (reference sequence). The ends were cut back, 3 bases at V and 3 bases at J, with 6 bases in the middle.

This chain joins TRBV5-6 and TRBJ2-7, with 13 bases that match TRBD2. This CDR3 contains 14 residues. After removal of 4 bases from V and 5 bases from J, the junction contained 3 bases not matched to a gene. In germline, CDR1 is SGHDT, CDR2 YYEEEE. The CDR3 here is CASSPGLAGDEQYF. The CDR3 DNA follows: TGTGCCAGCAGCCCAGGACTAGCGGGAGACGAGCAGTACTTC.

The chain combines TRBV7-2 with TRBJ1-2; D remains ambiguous. Germline loops: CDR1 SGHTA, CDR2 FQGNSA. Trimming stripped 1 base from V and 2 bases from J, with 8 bases between. The length of the CDR3 is 14 residues. The CDR3 loop reads CASSLDGLNYGYTF. The CDR3 DNA follows: TGTGCCAGCAGCTTAGACGGTCTGAACTATGGCTACACCTTC.

The chain is built from TRBV6-5 and TRBJ1-6, with TRBD1 as a possible D gene (6 bases). This CDR3 region has 13 residues. Germline V gene sequence: CDR1 MNHEY, CDR2 SVGAGI. The V end was cut by 6 bases, the J end by 5 bases, with 8 bases between. DNA for the CDR3: TGTGCCAGCAGAGGACAGAATAATTCACCCCTCCACTTT. It codes for CASRGQNNSPLHF.

There are a few counts of this clone. Other DNA sequences of this sample code for an identical CDR3. The rearrangement joins TRBV27 to TRBJ1-6; a weak D match, TRBD1 (5 bases). Germline assignment: CDR1 MNHEY and CDR2 SMNVEV (reference sequence). The CDR3 covers 16 residues. Trimming left V 0 bases short and J 7 bases short, with 13 bases between. CDR3 sequence reads: CASSLSVGGGNSPLHF. CDR3 DNA sequence: TGTGCCAGCAGTTTATCTGTGGGGGGAGGAAATTCACCCCTCCACTTT.

V and J are TRBV7-9 and TRBJ2-2, with 9 bases that match TRBD2. From germline, CDR1 is SEHNR and CDR2 FQNEAQ (reference sequence). The junction had 7 bases not matched to a gene; V was cut back by 8 bases and J by 3 bases. CDR3 size: 15 residues. The DNA for the CDR3 is TGTGCCAGCGAGGGCGGGAGGGCCTACACCGGGGAGCTGTTTTTT. Translating gives CASEGGRAYTGELFF.

The rearrangement links TRBV25-1 to TRBJ2-2, with TRBD2 identical over 7 bases. With V trimmed by 3 bases and J by 4 bases, 8 bases remained unmatched. In germline, CDR1 is MGHDK, CDR2 SYGVNS. CDR3 length equals 16 residues. The CDR3 DNA reads TGTGCCAGCAGTGACCCGGCGGGGGTGGGCACCGGGGAGCTGTTTTTT. Its protein product is CASSDPAGVGTGELFF.

This clone turned up a few times. V usage is TRBV24-1 and J usage is TRBJ2-7; 9 bases map to TRBD2. Losses at the gene ends were 5 bases for V and 0 bases for J; bases not matched to a gene: 4. CDR3 length equals 15 residues. CDR1 KGHDR and CDR2 SFDVKD come from the germline V gene. The CDR3 loop is CATSVASGTSYEQYF. The CDR3 coding sequence is TGTGCCACCAGTGTGGCTAGCGGGACCTCCTACGAGCAGTACTTC.

V is TRBV5-1 and J is TRBJ2-1; 11 bases align to TRBD2. V trimming: 6 bases; J trimming: 7 bases; junction bases outside the gene matches: 18. Germline CDR1 SGHRS, CDR2 YFSETQ. This CDR3 has 18 amino acids. The CDR3 DNA sequence: TGCGCCAGCACGCGACAGGGCTTCCTAGCGGGAGGTCATAATGAGCAGTTCTTC. It encodes CASTRQGFLAGGHNEQFF.

This chain uses TRBV10-3 with TRBJ2-1; TRBD2 aligns across 11 bases. CDR1 is ENHRY and CDR2 is SYGVKD in the germline V gene. The CDR3 runs 13 residues. With 7 bases clipped from V and 6 bases from J, the junction kept 2 bases outside the gene matches. The CDR3 DNA follows: TGTGCCATCAATAGCGGGAGGGGCAATGAGCAGTTCTTC. Translating gives CAINSGRGNEQFF.

V usage is TRBV2 and J usage is TRBJ2-3; the match to TRBD2 covers 8 bases. The CDR3 consists of 15 residues. V lost 2 bases to trimming and J lost 7 bases; unmatched junction nucleotides: 8. CDR1 and CDR2 (germline): SNHLY, FYNNEI. This CDR3 reads CASSESSGRAYTQYF. In DNA, the CDR3 is TGTGCCAGCAGTGAATCTAGCGGGCGGGCCTATACGCAGTATTTT.

The CDR3: CASSRGGTSGYNEQFF. The CDR3, as DNA: TGTGCCAGCAGCCGAGGCGGGACTAGCGGTTACAATGAGCAGTTCTTC. The chain uses TRBV9 and TRBJ2-1; TRBD2 agrees at 11 bases. From germline, CDR1 is SGDLS and CDR2 YYNGEE. The CDR3 totals 16 residues. The J segment lost 4 bases and the V segment lost 4 bases, leaving 7 bases of the junction unmatched.

The chain recombines TRBV6-6 with TRBJ1-1; D not certain. The length of the CDR3 is 14 residues. V lost 4 bases and J 2 bases, leaving 11 bases between the germline ends. Germline CDR1 reads MNHNY; CDR2 reads SVGAGI (reference sequence). In DNA, the CDR3 is TGTGCCAGCAGTTTGGGCAGACGCAACACTGAAGCTTTCTTT. Translating gives CASSLGRRNTEAFF.

The CDR3 sequence is CASSIWVRGNQPQHF. DNA of the CDR3: TGTGCCAGTAGTATCTGGGTTCGGGGCAATCAGCCCCAGCATTTT. V and J are TRBV19 and TRBJ1-5; D not certain. Trimming removed 3 bases at V and 2 bases at J, with 11 bases between. This CDR3 comprises 15 residues. From germline, CDR1 is LNHDA and CDR2 SQIVND (reference sequence).

V gene TRBV9 combines with J gene TRBJ1-1; TRBD1 matches at 11 bases. CDR1 is SGDLS and CDR2 is YYNGEE in the germline V gene. The CDR3 contains 15 residues. Trimming took 0 bases from V and 5 from J; bases not matched to a gene: 3. CDR3: CASSVVGTGGTEAFF. CDR3 coding DNA: TGTGCCAGCAGCGTAGTGGGGACAGGGGGAACTGAAGCTTTCTTT. The variable domain in full, with the rest retrieved from reference TRBV9 and TRBJ1-1, is DSGVTQTPKHLITATGQRVTLRCSPRSGDLSVYWYQQSLDQGLQFLIQYYNGEERAKGNILERFSAQQFPDLHSELNLSSLELGDSALYFCASSVVGTGGTEAFFGQGTRLTVV.

In this sample, this clone turned up once. The chain couples TRBV3-1 (or the pseudogene TRBV3-2) to TRBJ1-1; 9 bases map to TRBD1. Germline CDR1 and CDR2: LGHDT and YNNKEL (reference sequence). Unmatched junction bases numbered 4, after V lost 4 bases and J lost 4 bases. The CDR3 has 14 amino acids. The CDR3 DNA is TGTGCCAGCAGCCTCCCGGACAGGGGCACTGAAGCTTTCTTT. It specifies CASSLPDRGTEAFF.

The gene calls are TRBV7-3 and TRBJ2-3; 8 bases agree with TRBD1. With 2 bases clipped from V and 2 bases from J, the junction kept 3 bases outside the gene matches. Germline V gene lookup returns CDR1 SGHTA and CDR2 FQGTGA. This CDR3 has 15 residues. The CDR3 protein is CASSLLGQVTDTQYF. The CDR3 region has the DNA TGTGCCAGCAGCTTATTGGGACAGGTCACAGATACGCAGTATTTT.